This T cell receptor beta chain was captured by sequencing in a study of T-cell memory formation after mild COVID-19. Study summary: Clustering of TCRs was largely donor specific.

As to this clonotype: Its antigen is still unknown.

TCRdb reprocessed the 5' RACE reads with MiXCR, giving one entry per CDR3 protein. The data hold 110,000 or so distinct CDR3 sequences, with roughly a sixth observed a single time. Study-level findings and limits: Balance between CD4 and CD8 was seen in clones contracting day 15 to 85, and a CD4+ lean was seen in later expanders. The finding that pre-infection memory included some responding clones suggested that cross-reactive memory joined.

CDR1 LGHDT and CDR2 YNNKEL come from the germline V gene (reference sequence). The germline V and J ends were trimmed by 7 bases and 4 bases, with 12 bases remaining between them. The CDR3 is 13 amino acids. This clonotype was obtained from a man aged 18 to 30 who had mild COVID-19 (a few samples of this study predate the infection). Cell type and time point are not known. The sample consisted of PBMCs or a T cell subset sorted from them (not recorded which). The chain joins TRBV3-1 to TRBJ2-3; D might be TRBD1 (5 bases). CDR3 region: CASKVQGADTQYF. In DNA form, the CDR3 reads TGTGCCAGCAAGGTTCAGGGCGCAGATACGCAGTATTTT.